This TCR beta chain was recorded in a study of vaccination and CD4 T cells after COVID-19. Background on the study: Six males and four females, two of them Hispanic, were enrolled as convalescents. Post-COVID samples were collected a median 101 days following diagnosis, spanning 35 to 161. Stimulation of cells relied on overlapping spike peptides derived from SARS-CoV-2, HCoV-NL63, HCoV-OC43 and HCoV-229E.

Note on this clonotype: Its antigen remains unidentified.

Cultured CD4+ T cells had their DNA profiled by the Oncomine TCR Beta short-read assay. Using its own MiXCR run on the PCR reads, TCRdb lists one record per CDR3 protein. The data hold 14,000 to 15,000 distinct CDR3 sequences, with 48% observed a single time. The CDR3 runs 14 residues. V lost 6 bases, J lost 5 bases, and 9 bases stayed unmatched. Germline assignment: CDR1 MNHEY and CDR2 SVGEGT. Stated treatment: roughly ten-day PBMC culture with coronavirus spike peptide pools or control peptides (ViraFEST assay). The sequencing sample was made of CD4+ T cells from blood, cultured in vitro. This chain joins TRBV6-2 or TRBV6-3 and TRBJ2-7, with 8 positions matching TRBD1. The TCR comes from a human donor who had recovered from COVID-19. The CDR3 DNA follows: TGTGCCAGCAGGTCCAGGGGGCGCATCAACGAGCAGTACTTC. It codes for CASRSRGRINEQYF.